This T cell receptor beta chain was identified in a study of tumor-infiltrating lymphocytes in localized non-small cell lung cancer. Study background: Several tumor histologies, both smoking statuses, and some post-neoadjuvant chemotherapy samples were included. Points from the study as a whole: Not all patients were TCR sequenced, owing to tissue quantity. Technical variation could not be separated from intratumor heterogeneity here. Compared with uninvolved lung, tumors showed higher T cell infiltration by TCRbeta sequencing.

In germline, CDR1 is SGHRS, CDR2 YFSETQ. V shed 4 bases and J shed 4 bases, with 14 bases lying between them. The CDR3 spans 14 residues. As for this clone: The antigen is unknown.

This table comes from immunoSEQ multiplex PCR, and its TCRdb copy is limited to in-frame clones, with some not included. The sample has roughly 9,100 clones, over 75% seen once. The chain uses TRBV5-1 and TRBJ1-2; D gene ambiguous. The sequenced sample consisted of uninvolved lung tissue not adjacent to the tumor. The receptor was derived from a human donor with non-small cell lung cancer. CDR3 DNA sequence: TGCGCCAGCAGCCCTTCGGATTCGGGCTATGGCTACACCTTC. This encodes CASSPSDSGYGYTF.